This entry features one T cell receptor (beta chain) sequence. Antigen specificity is unknown. This sample is drawn from a study of response to subunit inactivated influenza vaccine. V lost 5 bases, J lost 5 bases, and 8 bases stayed unmatched. Per germline, CDR1 SGHTA and CDR2 FQGTGA. The CDR3 runs to 15 residues. TCRdb reprocessed the RT-PCR reads via MiXCR and lists one record per CDR3 protein. The profile covers fewer than 700,000 distinct CDR3 sequences, with 10% to 15% appearing a single time and about 12% taken by the ten largest. Study-level findings and limits: Authors suggested seasonal influenza vaccinations each recruit few new T cells.

This TCR derives from a man aged 50 to 60 who received an inactivated influenza vaccine. The genes are TRBV7-3 and TRBJ2-2, with 7 bases fitting TRBD1. This specimen consisted of PBMCs from blood, obtained about 40 days after vaccination. The CDR3 DNA sequence: TGTGCCAGCAGCCCCCAGGGACAGCAGACCGGGGAGCTGTTTTTT. It specifies CASSPQGQQTGELFF.